A single T cell receptor beta chain is shown here with its context. This sample was included in a study of shared clonotypes between healthy human individuals. CDR1 KGHSH and CDR2 LQKENI come from the germline V gene. This CDR3 is 15 amino acids long. V dropped 1 base and J dropped 3 bases, with 9 bases sitting between them. Profiling relied on immunoSEQ multiplex PCR, and the TCRdb table lists in-frame clones only, not all of them. Of 1,400,000 or so clones listed, approximately 98.5% are singletons. The J gene is TRBJ2-2, the V gene TRBV18; D remains ambiguous. This TCR derives from a man aged 25-45 years in good health. Sequenced sample: naive CD4+ T cells sorted from blood. Documented subset: CD45RA+ positively selected. CDR3 sequence (DNA): TGTGCCAGCTCACCACTACCGGGCCACACCGGGGAGCTGTTTTTT. Translation: CASSPLPGHTGELFF.